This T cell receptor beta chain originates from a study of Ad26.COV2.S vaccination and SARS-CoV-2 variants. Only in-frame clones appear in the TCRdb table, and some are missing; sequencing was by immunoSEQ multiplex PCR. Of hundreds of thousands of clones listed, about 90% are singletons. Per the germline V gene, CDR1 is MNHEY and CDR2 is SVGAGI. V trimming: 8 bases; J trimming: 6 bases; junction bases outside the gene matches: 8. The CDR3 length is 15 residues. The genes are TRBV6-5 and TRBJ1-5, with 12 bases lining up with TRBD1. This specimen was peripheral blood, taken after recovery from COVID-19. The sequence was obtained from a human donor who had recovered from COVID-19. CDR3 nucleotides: TGTGCCAGCGCTCCCGGGACAGGGGGCTTTCAGCCCCAGCATTTT. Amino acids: CASAPGTGGFQPQHF.